This T cell receptor (beta chain) is drawn from a study of T cells after yellow fever vaccination. Regarding the study as a whole: From the bulk population, abundant clonotypes could contaminate and appear within FACS-sorted repertoires.

Germline V CDR1 and CDR2: SGHRS, YFSETQ. The CDR3 covers 15 residues. V was clipped by 4 bases and J by 3 bases; unmatched bases: 9. As concerns this clonotype: What it binds is not known.

TCRdb analysed the 5' RACE reads with MiXCR anew, one entry per CDR3 protein. The table includes about 340,000 distinct CDR3 sequences, under 15% detected once. The chain employs TRBV5-1 and TRBJ1-1, with 7 bases matching TRBD1. This sequence originates from a man aged 18 to 35 who received the YFV17D yellow fever vaccine. Sample: CD4+ T cells sorted from PBMCs, taken 15 days after the yellow fever booster vaccination. The CDR3 here is CASSVDRRSYTEAFF. The DNA of the CDR3 is TGCGCCAGCAGCGTGGACAGGCGGTCGTACACTGAAGCTTTCTTT.